Listed below are T cell receptor beta chains from one sample, sequenced in a study of T cell responses to AZD1222 COVID-19 vaccine. Here immunoSEQ multiplex PCR was the method, and the copy in TCRdb shows in-frame clones only, minus some. In the table there are over 150,000 clones, approximately 90% of which are singletons. This specimen consisted of peripheral blood, obtained on day 0 of AZD1222 vaccination. These receptor sequences come from an adult in good health. Both conserved end residues are part of each CDR3. The D gene is left open where the match is weak. Some rows mark clone size as missing; the rest say once, few, many or name a class of expanded clone.

len	v_gene	d_gene	abundance	j_gene	CDR3aa	CDR3nt
15	TRBV6-5	NA	few	TRBJ1-4	CASSWDTSTNEKLFF	TGTGCCAGCAGTTGGGACACCTCAACTAATGAAAAACTGTTTTTT
14	TRBV7-8	NA	NA	TRBJ1-2	CASNSFGFNYGYTF	TGTGCCAGCAACTCCTTTGGGTTTAACTATGGCTACACCTTC
18	TRBV4-3	TRBD1	NA	TRBJ2-2	CASSQPPWTGSNTGELFF	TGCGCCAGCAGCCAACCTCCTTGGACAGGGTCGAACACCGGGGAGCTGTTTTTT
16	TRBV7-8	TRBD1	NA	TRBJ2-2	CASLKFGTGGTGELFF	TGTGCCAGCCTCAAGTTTGGGACAGGAGGGACCGGGGAGCTGTTTTTT
15	TRBV9	TRBD1	NA	TRBJ2-1	CASSVGGGYMYEQFF	TGTGCCAGCAGCGTAGGAGGGGGCTATATGTATGAGCAGTTCTTC
12	TRBV28	NA	NA	TRBJ1-2	CASGRADYGYTF	TGTGCCAGCGGGAGGGCCGATTATGGCTACACCTTC
16	TRBV19	NA	NA	TRBJ1-6	CASSIASPAGNSPLHF	TGTGCCAGTAGTATAGCATCGCCGGCGGGGAATTCACCCCTCCACTTT
18	TRBV4-1	NA	once	TRBJ1-4	CASSQAIGGFLTNEKLFF	TGCGCCAGCAGCCAAGCCATCGGCGGTTTTCTAACTAATGAAAAACTGTTTTTT
12	TRBV6-1	NA	once	TRBJ2-1	CASSEATNEQFF	TGTGCCAGCAGTGAGGCGACCAATGAGCAGTTCTTC
15	TRBV6-8	NA	once	TRBJ1-1	CASSGGGGGGTEAFF	TGTGCCAGCAGTGGTGGTGGGGGAGGAGGAACTGAAGCTTTCTTT
12	TRBV5-6	NA	once	TRBJ2-7	CASSRTEYEQYF	TGTGCCAGCAGCCGGACAGAATACGAGCAGTACTTC
14	TRBV7-9	TRBD1	NA	TRBJ2-7	CASNYGQGGYEQYF	TGTGCCAGCAACTACGGACAGGGTGGCTACGAGCAGTACTTC
14	TRBV5-1	NA	NA	TRBJ1-3	CASSPGGSGNTIYF	TGCGCCAGCAGCCCCGGCGGGTCAGGAAACACCATATATTTT
16	TRBV13	NA	NA	TRBJ1-1	CASSFTSGWRNTEAFF	TGTGCCAGCAGCTTTACCTCCGGGTGGCGGAACACTGAAGCTTTCTTT
15	TRBV30	NA	NA	TRBJ1-5	CAWSVFGGNNQPQHF	TGTGCCTGGAGTGTTTTCGGGGGTAACAATCAGCCCCAGCATTTT
16	TRBV19	TRBD1	NA	TRBJ1-2	CASSTRTGGRDVGYTF	TGTGCCAGTAGTACCCGGACAGGGGGCAGAGATGTCGGCTACACCTTC
14	TRBV29-1	NA	NA	TRBJ2-2	CSVAGQMNTGELFF	TGCAGCGTCGCGGGACAGATGAACACCGGGGAGCTGTTTTTT
15	TRBV19	NA	NA	TRBJ2-5	CASSRIQGFQETQYF	TGTGCCAGTAGTAGAATACAGGGTTTCCAAGAGACCCAGTACTTC
16	TRBV5-1	NA	NA	TRBJ1-1	CASSPMGGLLGTEAFF	TGCGCCAGCAGCCCGATGGGTGGACTGCTAGGCACTGAAGCTTTCTTT
12	TRBV19	NA	once	TRBJ1-4	CASRDSGEKLFF	TGTGCCAGTAGGGACAGTGGTGAAAAACTGTTTTTT
18	TRBV7-9	NA	NA	TRBJ1-5	CASSLGGGGPGGGQPQHF	TGTGCCAGCAGCTTAGGCGGCGGGGGGCCCGGTGGGGGTCAGCCCCAGCATTTT
14	TRBV5-1	TRBD1	NA	TRBJ2-1	CASSSGDSRNEQFF	TGCGCCAGCAGCTCCGGGGACAGCAGGAATGAGCAGTTCTTC
16	TRBV19	NA	NA	TRBJ1-3	CASSFHGERAGNTIYF	TGTGCCAGTAGTTTTCACGGGGAAAGAGCTGGAAACACCATATATTTT
13	TRBV19	NA	once	TRBJ2-2	CASSPQQTGELFF	TGTGCCAGTAGTCCCCAACAGACCGGGGAGCTGTTTTTT
14	TRBV19	NA	NA	TRBJ2-2	CASRTGQYTGELFF	TGTGCCAGTAGGACAGGACAGTACACCGGGGAGCTGTTTTTT
16	TRBV4-2	TRBD2	NA	TRBJ2-1	CASSHLSGESYNEQFF	TGTGCCAGCAGCCACCTTAGCGGGGAGTCCTACAATGAGCAGTTCTTC
13	TRBV7-9	NA	once	TRBJ1-1	CASSPAGVGRAFF	TGTGCCAGCAGCCCAGCCGGAGTAGGGAGAGCTTTCTTT
17	TRBV5-6	TRBD1	once	TRBJ1-6	CASSFQTGAPGNSPLHF	TGTGCCAGCAGCTTTCAAACAGGGGCTCCGGGTAATTCACCCCTCCACTTT
13	TRBV10-1	NA	NA	TRBJ1-1	CASSESCYTEAFF	TGCGCCAGCAGTGAGTCTTGCTACACTGAAGCTTTCTTT
11	TRBV28	NA	NA	TRBJ1-2	CASSLNYGYTF	TGTGCCAGCAGTTTAAACTATGGCTACACCTTC
14	TRBV2	NA	NA	TRBJ1-2	CASSPRAGDYGYTF	TGTGCCAGCAGCCCCCGGGCAGGGGACTATGGCTACACCTTC
15	TRBV9	TRBD2	once	TRBJ2-3	CASSTGLAGTDTQYF	TGTGCCAGCAGCACAGGACTAGCGGGGACAGATACGCAGTATTTT
15	TRBV6-1	TRBD1	NA	TRBJ1-1	CASSDPGQENTEAFF	TGTGCCAGCAGTGATCCGGGACAGGAGAACACTGAAGCTTTCTTT
13	TRBV18	NA	NA	TRBJ1-1	CASSPQGNTEAFF	TGTGCCAGCTCACCACAGGGGAACACTGAAGCTTTCTTT
10	TRBV7-9	NA	many	TRBJ1-1	CASTPPEAFF	TGTGCCAGCACCCCACCTGAAGCTTTCTTT
13	TRBV6-5	NA	NA	TRBJ1-3	CASRSGGRNTIYF	TGTGCCAGCAGATCGGGGGGCAGAAACACCATATATTTT
16	TRBV24-1	NA	NA	TRBJ2-1	CATSDYSLGVTNEQFF	TGTGCCACCAGTGATTACTCTTTGGGAGTCACCAATGAGCAGTTCTTC
13	TRBV27	NA	NA	TRBJ1-6	CASSSYRVSPLHF	TGTGCCAGCAGTTCATACAGGGTGTCACCCCTCCACTTT
13	TRBV7-6	NA	NA	TRBJ1-1	CASSPGQGFGAFF	TGTGCCAGCAGCCCGGGCCAAGGGTTCGGAGCTTTCTTT
13	TRBV6-5	NA	NA	TRBJ1-6	CASSYADNSPLHF	TGTGCCAGCAGTTACGCAGATAATTCACCCCTCCACTTT
14	TRBV4-2	TRBD1	NA	TRBJ1-1	CASSRQGADTEAFF	TGTGCCAGCAGCCGACAGGGTGCGGACACTGAAGCTTTCTTT
17	TRBV4-1	NA	NA	TRBJ1-4	CASSPSSVVFSNEKLFF	TGCGCCAGCAGCCCTTCTTCCGTGGTGTTCAGTAATGAAAAACTGTTTTTT
12	TRBV6-5	NA	NA	TRBJ1-1	CASGGARVEAFF	TGTGCCAGCGGGGGAGCGAGGGTTGAAGCTTTCTTT
15	TRBV28	TRBD1	NA	TRBJ1-2	CASSTGTGDVYGYTF	TGTGCCAGCAGTACTGGGACAGGGGACGTCTATGGCTACACCTTC
14	TRBV24-1	TRBD1	NA	TRBJ1-2	CATSDRTGAYGYTF	TGTGCCACCAGTGACCGTACAGGGGCTTATGGCTACACCTTC
13	TRBV19	NA	NA	TRBJ1-1	CASSTRGGTEAFF	TGTGCCAGTAGTACCAGGGGTGGCACTGAAGCTTTCTTT
12	TRBV4-1	TRBD1	NA	TRBJ2-7	CASSQADRAQYF	TGCGCCAGCAGCCAAGCTGACAGGGCGCAGTACTTC
15	TRBV10-1	NA	NA	TRBJ1-6	CASSQQGIGYSPLHF	TGCGCCAGCAGCCAACAGGGAATCGGATATTCACCCCTCCACTTT
20	TRBV27	TRBD1	NA	TRBJ1-6	CASSLYGTGEDRSYNSPLHF	TGTGCCAGCAGCCTCTATGGGACAGGGGAAGATAGGTCCTATAATTCACCCCTCCACTTT